This is a list of T cell receptor beta chains from one sample in a study of identical twins. TCRdb passed the 5' RACE reads through MiXCR, listing each CDR3 protein once. The sample has 450,000 or so distinct CDR3 sequences, approximately 14% seen once. Another study also made use of these data, one on yellow fever vaccine responses in identical twins.

Material for sequencing was CD4+ T cells sorted from blood. The receptors come from a woman in her late teens or twenties in good health. The CDR3 runs from the conserved cysteine through the conserved F or W. The order of the fields is V gene, J gene, D gene, clone size, CDR3 DNA, CDR3 protein. The D gene is left open where the match is weak. Expanded clones are given a class, and other clones once, few, many or no size at all.

TRBV7-6	TRBJ2-3	TRBD2	.	TGTGCCAGCGGGACTAGCGGGGGGAATACGCAGTATTTT	CASGTSGGNTQYF
TRBV5-1	TRBJ2-3	.	.	TGCGCCAGCAGCCTGGGGTCCCTCACAGATACGCAGTATTTT	CASSLGSLTDTQYF
TRBV5-1	TRBJ1-1	TRBD1	few	TGCGCCAGCAGCTTGTTGGGGACAGTGAACGCTGAAGCTTTCTTT	CASSLLGTVNAEAFF
TRBV24-1	TRBJ2-1	.	many	TGTGCCACCAGTGATCCCGGACAGCCCTACAATGAGCAGTTCTTC	CATSDPGQPYNEQFF
TRBV24-1	TRBJ1-2	TRBD1	few	TGTGCCACCAGTGACCCGCGGACAGGGTTGGCTGGCTACACCTTC	CATSDPRTGLAGYTF
TRBV4-2	TRBJ2-7	TRBD2	many	TGTGCCAGCAGCCAAGAAGAAGGACTAGCGGGCGAGCAGTACTTC	CASSQEEGLAGEQYF
TRBV3-1	TRBJ1-3	.	many	TGTGCCAGCAGCCCTTCTGGGGCCGAGAACACCATATATTTT	CASSPSGAENTIYF
TRBV6-2/TRBV6-3	TRBJ2-2	TRBD2	few	TGTGCCAGCATGGTGGGAGGGCCCGCCGGGGAGCTGTTTTTT	CASMVGGPAGELFF
TRBV9	TRBJ1-2	TRBD1	few	TGTGCCAGCAGCGTGACAGGGGGATTATATGGCTACACCTTC	CASSVTGGLYGYTF
TRBV9	TRBJ2-3	.	few	TGTGCCAGCAGCGCGAGAGGACGAGGGGCAGATACGCAGTATTTT	CASSARGRGADTQYF
TRBV5-5	TRBJ2-5	TRBD1	.	TGTGCCAGCAGCTGGGACGACAGGGGGCGTGGAGAGACCCAGTACTTC	CASSWDDRGRGETQYF
TRBV2	TRBJ1-1	.	few	TGTGCCAGTGGGGCACAGTTGAACACTGAAGCTTTCTTT	CASGAQLNTEAFF
TRBV12-3/TRBV12-4	TRBJ2-2	TRBD1	many	TGTGCCAGCAGCCTCGGACAGGGGGCCGGGGAGCTGTTTTTT	CASSLGQGAGELFF
TRBV6-4	TRBJ2-1	TRBD2	few	TGTGCCAGCAGTGGTAGCGGGAAGGGCTACAATGAGCAGTTCTTC	CASSGSGKGYNEQFF
TRBV24-1	TRBJ1-4	.	few	TGTGCCACCTCGCTGGGGGGGCGGGATGAAAAACTGTTTTTT	CATSLGGRDEKLFF
TRBV10-2	TRBJ2-7	TRBD1	.	TGCGCCAGCCTGAGACAGGGAAGTGGCGAGCAGTACTTC	CASLRQGSGEQYF
TRBV20-1	TRBJ2-5	TRBD2	.	TGCAGTGTTGGGACTAGTGGAGAGACCCAGTACTTC	CSVGTSGETQYF